This T cell receptor (beta chain) is drawn from a study of CD8 T cells in ankylosing spondylitis. Each TCR beta library was made by quantitative 5'-RACE that incorporated molecular barcodes. In TCRdb, the 5' RACE reads were re-called with MiXCR into one record per CDR3 protein. The top ten hold about 1% of the sample, which has approximately 340,000 distinct CDR3 sequences, under 15% seen once. Specimen: blood, either unsorted or a sorted T cell fraction (not recorded which). The source of this sequence is a male donor with ankylosing spondylitis or in good health (not recorded which).

The CDR3 protein is CAIGQGPTNEKLFF. In DNA, the CDR3 is TGTGCCATAGGACAGGGTCCAACTAATGAAAAACTGTTTTTT. The chain carries TRBV6-1 and TRBJ1-4, with TRBD1 identical over 8 bases. V gave up 10 bases and J gave up 0 bases; unmatched junction bases: 4. The CDR3 contains 14 residues. The germline gives CDR1 MNHNS, CDR2 SASEGT.